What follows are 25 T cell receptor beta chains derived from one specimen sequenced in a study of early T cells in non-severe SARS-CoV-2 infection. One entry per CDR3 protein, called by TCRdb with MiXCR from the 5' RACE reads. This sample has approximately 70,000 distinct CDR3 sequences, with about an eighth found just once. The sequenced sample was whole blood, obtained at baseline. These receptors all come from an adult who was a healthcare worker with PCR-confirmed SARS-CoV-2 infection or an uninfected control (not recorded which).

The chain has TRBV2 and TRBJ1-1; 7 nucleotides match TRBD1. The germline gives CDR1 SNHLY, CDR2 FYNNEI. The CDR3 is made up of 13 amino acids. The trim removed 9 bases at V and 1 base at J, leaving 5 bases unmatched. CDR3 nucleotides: TGTGCCAGTAAAGGGGGCGAGAACACTGAAGCTTTCTTT. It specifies CASKGGENTEAFF. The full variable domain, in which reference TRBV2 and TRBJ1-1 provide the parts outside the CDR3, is EPEVTQTPSHQVTQMGQEVILRCVPISNHLYFYWYRQILGQKVEFLVSFYNNEISEKSEIFDDQFSVERPDGSNFTLKIRSTKLEDSAMYFCASKGGENTEAFFGQGTRLTVV.

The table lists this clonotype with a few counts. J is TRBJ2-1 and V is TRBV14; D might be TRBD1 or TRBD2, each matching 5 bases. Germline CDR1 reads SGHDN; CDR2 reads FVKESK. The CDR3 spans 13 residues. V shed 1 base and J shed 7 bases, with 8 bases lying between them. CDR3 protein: CASSQGDVNEQFF. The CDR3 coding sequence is TGTGCCAGCAGCCAAGGGGACGTAAATGAGCAGTTCTTC.

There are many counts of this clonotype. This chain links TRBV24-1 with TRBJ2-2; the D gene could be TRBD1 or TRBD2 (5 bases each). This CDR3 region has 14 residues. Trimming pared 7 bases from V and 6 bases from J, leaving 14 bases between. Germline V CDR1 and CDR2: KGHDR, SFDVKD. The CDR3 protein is CATSPERDAGELFF. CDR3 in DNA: TGTGCCACCAGCCCTGAGAGGGACGCCGGGGAGCTGTTTTTT.

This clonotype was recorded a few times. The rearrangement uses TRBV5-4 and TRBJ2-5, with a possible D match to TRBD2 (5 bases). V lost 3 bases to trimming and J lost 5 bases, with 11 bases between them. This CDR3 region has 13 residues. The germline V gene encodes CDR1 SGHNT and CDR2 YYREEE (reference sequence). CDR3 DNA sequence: TGTGCCAGCAGCTATTCGGTAGCGGAGACCCAGTACTTC. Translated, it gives CASSYSVAETQYF. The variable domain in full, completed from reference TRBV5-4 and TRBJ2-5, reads ETGVTQSPTHLIKTRGQQVTLRCSSQSGHNTVSWYQQALGQGPQFIFQYYREEENGRGNFPPRFSGLQFPNYSSELNVNALELDDSALYLCASSYSVAETQYFGPGTRLLVL.

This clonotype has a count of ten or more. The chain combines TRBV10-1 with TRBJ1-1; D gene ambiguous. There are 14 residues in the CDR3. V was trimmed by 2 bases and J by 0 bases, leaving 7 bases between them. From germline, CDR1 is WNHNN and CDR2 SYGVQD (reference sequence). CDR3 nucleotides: TGCGCCAGCAGTGAGGTCAGAATGAACACTGAAGCTTTCTTT. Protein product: CASSEVRMNTEAFF.

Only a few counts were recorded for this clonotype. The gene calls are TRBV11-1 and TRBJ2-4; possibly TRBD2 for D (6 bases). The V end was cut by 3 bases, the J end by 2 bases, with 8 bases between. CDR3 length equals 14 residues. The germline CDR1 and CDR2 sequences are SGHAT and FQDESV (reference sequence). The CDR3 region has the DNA TGTGCCAGCAGCTTTAGCGGTCCCAAAAACATTCAGTACTTC. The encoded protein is CASSFSGPKNIQYF. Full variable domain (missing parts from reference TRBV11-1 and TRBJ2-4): EAEVAQSPRYKITEKSQAVAFWCDPISGHATLYWYRQILGQGPELLVQFQDESVVDDSQLPKDRFSAERLKGVDSTLKIQPAELGDSAMYLCASSFSGPKNIQYFGAGTRLSVL.

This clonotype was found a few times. CDR3 coding DNA: TGTGCCAGCAGCCGTGGGGGGACAGGCCAGTTCTTC. The encoded protein is CASSRGGTGQFF. This chain connects TRBV2 to TRBJ2-1; TRBD1 aligns across 8 bases. With 6 bases clipped from V and 13 bases from J, the junction kept 8 bases outside the gene matches. The CDR3 extends over 12 amino acids. CDR1 SNHLY and CDR2 FYNNEI come from the germline V gene.

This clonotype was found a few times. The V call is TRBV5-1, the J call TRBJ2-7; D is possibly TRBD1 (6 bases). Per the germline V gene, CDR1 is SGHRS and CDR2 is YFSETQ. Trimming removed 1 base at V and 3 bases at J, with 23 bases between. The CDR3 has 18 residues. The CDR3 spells CASSLKSQGPGFFYEQYF. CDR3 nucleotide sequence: TGCGCCAGCAGCTTGAAGTCCCAGGGGCCGGGCTTCTTCTACGAGCAGTACTTC.

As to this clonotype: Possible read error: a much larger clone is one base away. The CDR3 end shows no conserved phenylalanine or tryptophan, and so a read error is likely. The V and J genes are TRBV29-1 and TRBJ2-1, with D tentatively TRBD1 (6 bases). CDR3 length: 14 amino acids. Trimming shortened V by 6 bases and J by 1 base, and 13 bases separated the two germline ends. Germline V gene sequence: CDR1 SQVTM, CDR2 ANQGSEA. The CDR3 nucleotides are TGCAGCGTCCACGGGACAACATCCTACAATGAGCAGTTCTCC. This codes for CSVHGTTSYNEQFS.

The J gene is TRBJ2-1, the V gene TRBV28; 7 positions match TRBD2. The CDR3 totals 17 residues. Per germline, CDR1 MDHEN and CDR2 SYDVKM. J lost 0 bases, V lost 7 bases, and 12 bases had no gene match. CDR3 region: CASIRSGLAASYNEQFF. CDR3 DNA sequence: TGTGCCAGCATACGATCGGGGCTAGCGGCCTCCTACAATGAGCAGTTCTTC.

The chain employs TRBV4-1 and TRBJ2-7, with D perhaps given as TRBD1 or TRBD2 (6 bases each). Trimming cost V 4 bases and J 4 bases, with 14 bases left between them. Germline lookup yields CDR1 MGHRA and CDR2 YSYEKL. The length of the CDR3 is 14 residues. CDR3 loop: CASSPYWGAYEQYF. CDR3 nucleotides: TGCGCCAGCAGCCCTTACTGGGGGGCATACGAGCAGTACTTC.

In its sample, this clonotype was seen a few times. CDR3 residues: CASGRGEQYF. The CDR3 bases are TGTGCTAGTGGAAGAGGCGAGCAGTACTTC. This chain uses TRBV12-5 with TRBJ2-7; D ambiguous. V was cut by 6 bases and J by 6 bases, with 6 bases left in between. The CDR3 consists of 10 residues. Germline V gene data show CDR1 as LGHNT and CDR2 as FRNRAP.

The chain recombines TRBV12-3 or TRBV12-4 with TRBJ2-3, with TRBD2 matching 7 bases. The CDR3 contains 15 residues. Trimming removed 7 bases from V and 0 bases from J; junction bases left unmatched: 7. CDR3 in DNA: TGTGCCAGCAAGAAACTAGCGTCTAGCACAGATACGCAGTATTTT. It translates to CASKKLASSTDTQYF.

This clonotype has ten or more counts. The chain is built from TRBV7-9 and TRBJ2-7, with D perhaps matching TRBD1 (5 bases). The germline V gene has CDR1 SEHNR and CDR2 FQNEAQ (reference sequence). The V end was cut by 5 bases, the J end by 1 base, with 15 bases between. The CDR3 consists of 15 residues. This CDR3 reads CASSPQGPHSYEQYF. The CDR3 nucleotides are TGTGCCAGCAGCCCCCAGGGTCCCCATTCCTACGAGCAGTACTTC.

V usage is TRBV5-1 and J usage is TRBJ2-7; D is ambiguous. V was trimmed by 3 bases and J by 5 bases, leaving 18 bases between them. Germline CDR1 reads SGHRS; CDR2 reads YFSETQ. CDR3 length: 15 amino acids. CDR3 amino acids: CASSWDRTADHEQYF. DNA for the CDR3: TGCGCCAGCAGCTGGGATCGGACGGCCGACCACGAGCAGTACTTC.

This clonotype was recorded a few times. The CDR3 is CATGTPTYF. The CDR3, as DNA: TGTGCCACGGGAACGCCGACGTACTTC. The genes are TRBV10-3 and TRBJ2-7; TRBD2 might be the D (5 bases). Between the trimmed V and J ends, which lost 10 bases and 12 bases, there was a span of 13 bases. Per germline, CDR1 ENHRY and CDR2 SYGVKD. CDR3 length: 9 residues.

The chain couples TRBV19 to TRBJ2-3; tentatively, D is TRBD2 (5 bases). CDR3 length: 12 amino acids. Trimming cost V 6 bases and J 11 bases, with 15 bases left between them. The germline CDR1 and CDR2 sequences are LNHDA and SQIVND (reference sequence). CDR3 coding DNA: TGTGCCAGTAGCGACGGACTCTCTGGGCAGTATTTT. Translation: CASSDGLSGQYF.

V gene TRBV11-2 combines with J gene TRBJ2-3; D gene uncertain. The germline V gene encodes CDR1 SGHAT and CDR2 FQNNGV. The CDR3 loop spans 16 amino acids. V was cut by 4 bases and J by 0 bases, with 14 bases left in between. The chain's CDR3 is CASSWDSPTSTDTQYF. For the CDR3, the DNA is TGTGCCAGCAGCTGGGATAGCCCCACTAGCACAGATACGCAGTATTTT.

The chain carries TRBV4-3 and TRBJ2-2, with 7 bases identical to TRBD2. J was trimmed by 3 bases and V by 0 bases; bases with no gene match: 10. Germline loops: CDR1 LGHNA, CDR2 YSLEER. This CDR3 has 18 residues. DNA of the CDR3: TGCGCCAGCAGCCAAGATTGGTTCGAGCGGGAAGACACCGGGGAGCTGTTTTTT. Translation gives CASSQDWFEREDTGELFF.

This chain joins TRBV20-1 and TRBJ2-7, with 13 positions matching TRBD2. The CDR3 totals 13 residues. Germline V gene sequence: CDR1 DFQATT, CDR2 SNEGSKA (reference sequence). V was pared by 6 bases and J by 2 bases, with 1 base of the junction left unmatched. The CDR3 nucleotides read TGCAGTGCGACTAGCGGGAGGCCCTACGAGCAGTACTTC. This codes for CSATSGRPYEQYF.

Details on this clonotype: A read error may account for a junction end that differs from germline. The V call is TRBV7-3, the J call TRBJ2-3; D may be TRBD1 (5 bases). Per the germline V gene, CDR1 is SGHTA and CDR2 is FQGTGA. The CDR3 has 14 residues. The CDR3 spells CASSFTGAPDTQYF. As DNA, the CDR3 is TGTGCCAGTAGCTTTACAGGAGCACCAGATACGCAGTATTTT.

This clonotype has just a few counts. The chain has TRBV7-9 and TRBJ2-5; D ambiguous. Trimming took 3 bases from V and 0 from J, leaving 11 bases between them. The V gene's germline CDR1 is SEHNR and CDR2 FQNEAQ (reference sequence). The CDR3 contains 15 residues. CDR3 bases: TGTGCCAGCAGCTTGGCTTTGGCAGACCAAGAGACCCAGTACTTC. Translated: CASSLALADQETQYF.

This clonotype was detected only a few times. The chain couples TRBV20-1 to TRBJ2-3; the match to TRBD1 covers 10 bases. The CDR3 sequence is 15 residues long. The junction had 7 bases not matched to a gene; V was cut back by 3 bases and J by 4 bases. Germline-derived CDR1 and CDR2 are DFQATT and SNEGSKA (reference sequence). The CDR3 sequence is CSARGTGDGADTQYF. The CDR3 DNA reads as TGCAGTGCTAGGGGGACAGGGGACGGCGCAGATACGCAGTATTTT.

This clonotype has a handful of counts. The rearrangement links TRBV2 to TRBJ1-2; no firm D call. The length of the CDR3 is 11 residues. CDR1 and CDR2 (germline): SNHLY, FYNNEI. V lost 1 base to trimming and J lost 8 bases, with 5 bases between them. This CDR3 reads CASSEVGGYTF. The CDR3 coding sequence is TGTGCCAGCAGTGAAGTCGGAGGCTACACCTTC.

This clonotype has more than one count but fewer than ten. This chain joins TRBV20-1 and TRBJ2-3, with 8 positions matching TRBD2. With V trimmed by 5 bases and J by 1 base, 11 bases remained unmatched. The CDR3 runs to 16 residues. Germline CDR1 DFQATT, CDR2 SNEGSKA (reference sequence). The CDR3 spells CSAGPGSGRGTDTQYF. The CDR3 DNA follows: TGCAGTGCTGGGCCCGGCAGCGGGAGAGGCACAGATACGCAGTATTTT.